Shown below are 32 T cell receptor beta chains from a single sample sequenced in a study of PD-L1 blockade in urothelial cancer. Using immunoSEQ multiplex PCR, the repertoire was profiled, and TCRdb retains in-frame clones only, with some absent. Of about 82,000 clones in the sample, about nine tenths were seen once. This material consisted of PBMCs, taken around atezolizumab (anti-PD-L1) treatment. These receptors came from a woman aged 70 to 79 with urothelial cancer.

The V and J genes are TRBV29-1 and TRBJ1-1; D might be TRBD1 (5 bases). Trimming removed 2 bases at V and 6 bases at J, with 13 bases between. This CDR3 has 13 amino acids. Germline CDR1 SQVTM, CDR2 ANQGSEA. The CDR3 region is CSVEMGRRAEAFF. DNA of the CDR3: TGCAGCGTTGAAATGGGGCGCCGGGCTGAAGCTTTCTTT.

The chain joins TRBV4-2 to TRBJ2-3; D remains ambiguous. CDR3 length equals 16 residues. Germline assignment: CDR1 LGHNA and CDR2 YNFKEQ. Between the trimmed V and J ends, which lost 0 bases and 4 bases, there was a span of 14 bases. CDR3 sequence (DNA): TGTGCCAGCAGCCAAGAATCAAAAGCTTACCCAGATACGCAGTATTTT. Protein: CASSQESKAYPDTQYF.

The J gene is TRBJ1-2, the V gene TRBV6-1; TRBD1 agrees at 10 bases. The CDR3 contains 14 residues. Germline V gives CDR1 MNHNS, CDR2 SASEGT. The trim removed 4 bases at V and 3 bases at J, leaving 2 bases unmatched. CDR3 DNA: TGTGCCAGCAGTGTGGACAGGGGGGACTATGGCTACACCTTC. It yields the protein CASSVDRGDYGYTF.

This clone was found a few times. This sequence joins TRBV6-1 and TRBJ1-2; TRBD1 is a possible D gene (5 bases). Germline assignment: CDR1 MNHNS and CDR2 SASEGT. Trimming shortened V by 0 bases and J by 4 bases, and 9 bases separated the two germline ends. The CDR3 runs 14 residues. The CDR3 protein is CASSEAAGTYGYTF. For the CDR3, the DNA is TGTGCCAGCAGTGAAGCGGCGGGGACCTATGGCTACACCTTC.

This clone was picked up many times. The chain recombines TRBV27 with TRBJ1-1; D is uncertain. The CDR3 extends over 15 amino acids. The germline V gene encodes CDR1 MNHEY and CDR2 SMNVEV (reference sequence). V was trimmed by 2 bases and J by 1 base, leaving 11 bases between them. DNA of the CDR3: TGTGCCAGCAGTTTAGTGCGGGAAACGAACACTGAAGCTTTCTTT. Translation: CASSLVRETNTEAFF.

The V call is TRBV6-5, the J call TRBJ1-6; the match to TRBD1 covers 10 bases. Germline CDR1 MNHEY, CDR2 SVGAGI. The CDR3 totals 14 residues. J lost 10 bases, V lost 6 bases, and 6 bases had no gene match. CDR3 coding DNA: TGTGCCAGCAGCCGACAGGGGGCTTGGTCACCCCTCCACTTT. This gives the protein CASSRQGAWSPLHF.

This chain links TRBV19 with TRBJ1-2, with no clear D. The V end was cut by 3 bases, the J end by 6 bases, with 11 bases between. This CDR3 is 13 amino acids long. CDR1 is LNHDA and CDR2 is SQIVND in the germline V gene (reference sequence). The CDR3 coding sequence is TGTGCCAGTAGTATTGAGGGTTTAGATGGCTACACCTTC. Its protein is CASSIEGLDGYTF.

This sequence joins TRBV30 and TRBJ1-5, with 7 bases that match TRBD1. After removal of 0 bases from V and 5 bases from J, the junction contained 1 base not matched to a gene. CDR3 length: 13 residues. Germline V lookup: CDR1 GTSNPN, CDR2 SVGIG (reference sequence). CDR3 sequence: CAWSVQGDQPQHF. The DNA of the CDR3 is TGTGCCTGGAGTGTCCAGGGGGATCAGCCCCAGCATTTT.

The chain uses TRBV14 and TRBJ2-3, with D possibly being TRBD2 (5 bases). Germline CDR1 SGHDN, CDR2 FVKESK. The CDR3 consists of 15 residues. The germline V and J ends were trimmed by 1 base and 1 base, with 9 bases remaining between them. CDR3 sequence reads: CASSQGQRRTDTQYF. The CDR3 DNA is TGTGCCAGCAGCCAAGGTCAGCGGCGCACAGATACGCAGTATTTT.

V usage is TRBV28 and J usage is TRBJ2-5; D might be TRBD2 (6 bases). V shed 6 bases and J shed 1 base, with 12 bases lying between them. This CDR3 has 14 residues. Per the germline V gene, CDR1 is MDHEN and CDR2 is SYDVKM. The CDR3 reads CASSLISGQETQYF. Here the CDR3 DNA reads TGTGCCAGCAGCCTGATTAGCGGCCAAGAGACCCAGTACTTC. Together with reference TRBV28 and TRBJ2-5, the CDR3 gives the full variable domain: DVKVTQSSRYLVKRTGEKVFLECVQDMDHENMFWYRQDPGLGLRLIYFSYDVKMKEKGDIPEGYSVSREKKERFSLILESASTNQTSMYLCASSLISGQETQYFGPGTRLLVL.

The CDR3: CASSPAGGTDTGELFF. The CDR3 coding sequence is TGTGCCAGCTCACCTGCTGGAGGGACGGACACCGGGGAGCTGTTTTTT. The chain couples TRBV18 to TRBJ2-2; D possibly corresponds to TRBD2 (6 bases). CDR3 length: 16 amino acids. The V gene's germline CDR1 is KGHSH and CDR2 LQKENI. With 3 bases removed from V and 3 bases from J, the gap between germline ends came to 14 bases.

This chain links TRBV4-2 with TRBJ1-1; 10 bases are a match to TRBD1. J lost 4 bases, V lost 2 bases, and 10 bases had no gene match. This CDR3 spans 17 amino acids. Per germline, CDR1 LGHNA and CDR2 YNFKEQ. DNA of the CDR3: TGTGCCAGCAGCCAATTCCGACAGGGGGCAGGGGGCACTGAAGCTTTCTTT. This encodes CASSQFRQGAGGTEAFF.

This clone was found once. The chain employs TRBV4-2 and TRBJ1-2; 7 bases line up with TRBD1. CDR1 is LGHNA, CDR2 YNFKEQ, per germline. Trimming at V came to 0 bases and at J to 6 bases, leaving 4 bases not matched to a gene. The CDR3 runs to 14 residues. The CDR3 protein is CASSQESTGNGYTF. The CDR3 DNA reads TGTGCCAGCAGCCAAGAATCGACAGGGAATGGCTACACCTTC.

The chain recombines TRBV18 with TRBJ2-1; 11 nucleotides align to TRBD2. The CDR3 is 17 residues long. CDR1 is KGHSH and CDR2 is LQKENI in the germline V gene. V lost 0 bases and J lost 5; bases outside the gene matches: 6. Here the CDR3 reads CASSPPRTSGYNNEQFF. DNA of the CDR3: TGTGCCAGCTCACCACCTCGGACTAGCGGGTATAACAATGAGCAGTTCTTC.

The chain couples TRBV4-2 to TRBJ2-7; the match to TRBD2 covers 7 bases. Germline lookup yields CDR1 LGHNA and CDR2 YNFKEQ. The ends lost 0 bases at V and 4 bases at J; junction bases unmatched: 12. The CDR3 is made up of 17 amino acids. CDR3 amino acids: CASSQDLGLAERYEQYF. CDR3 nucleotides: TGTGCCAGCAGCCAAGATCTAGGGCTAGCGGAAAGGTACGAGCAGTACTTC.

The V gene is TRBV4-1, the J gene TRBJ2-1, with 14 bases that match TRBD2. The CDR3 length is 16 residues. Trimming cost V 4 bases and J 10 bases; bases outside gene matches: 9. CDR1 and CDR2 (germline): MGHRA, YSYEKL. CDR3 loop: CASSPKGLAGGLEQFF. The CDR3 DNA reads TGCGCCAGCAGCCCGAAAGGACTAGCGGGGGGTTTGGAGCAGTTCTTC.

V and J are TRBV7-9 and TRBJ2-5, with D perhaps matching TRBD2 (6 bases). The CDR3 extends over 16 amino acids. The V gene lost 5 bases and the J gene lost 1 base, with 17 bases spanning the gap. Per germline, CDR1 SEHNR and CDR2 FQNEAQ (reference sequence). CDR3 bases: TGTGCCAGCAGCCCACTGGGCGCGGGGTTCCAAGAGACCCAGTACTTC. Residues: CASSPLGAGFQETQYF.

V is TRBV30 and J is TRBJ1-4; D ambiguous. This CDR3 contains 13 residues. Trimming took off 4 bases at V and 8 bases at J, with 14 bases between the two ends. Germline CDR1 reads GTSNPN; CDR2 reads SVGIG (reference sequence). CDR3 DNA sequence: TGTGCCTGGAAGACATCACCTTTGGAAAAACTGTTTTTT. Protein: CAWKTSPLEKLFF. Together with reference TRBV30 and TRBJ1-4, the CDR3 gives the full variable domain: SQTIHQWPATLVQPVGSPLSLECTVEGTSNPNLYWYRQAAGRGLQLLFYSVGIGQISSEVPQNLSASRPQDRQFILSSKKLLLSDSGFYLCAWKTSPLEKLFFGSGTQLSVL.

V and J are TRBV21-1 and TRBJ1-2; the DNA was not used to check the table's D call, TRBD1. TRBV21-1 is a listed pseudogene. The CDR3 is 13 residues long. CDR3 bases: TGTGCCAGCAGCAAAGCCAGGGGGTATGGCTACACCTTC. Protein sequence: CASSKARGYGYTF.

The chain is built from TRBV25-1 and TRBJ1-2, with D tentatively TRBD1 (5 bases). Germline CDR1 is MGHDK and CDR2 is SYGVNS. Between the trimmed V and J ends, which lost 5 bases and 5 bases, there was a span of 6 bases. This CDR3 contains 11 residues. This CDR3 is CASSPGYGYTF. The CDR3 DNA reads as TGTGCCAGCAGTCCAGGGTATGGCTACACCTTC.

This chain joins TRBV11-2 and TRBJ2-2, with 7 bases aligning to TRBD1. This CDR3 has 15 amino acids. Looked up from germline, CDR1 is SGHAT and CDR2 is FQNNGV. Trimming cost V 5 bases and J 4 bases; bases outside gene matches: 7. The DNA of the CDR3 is TGTGCCAGCAGCAAAGGGGGCTTTGGCACCGGGGAGCTGTTTTTT. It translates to CASSKGGFGTGELFF. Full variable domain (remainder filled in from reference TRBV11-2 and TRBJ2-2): EAGVAQSPRYKIIEKRQSVAFWCNPISGHATLYWYQQILGQGPKLLIQFQNNGVVDDSQLPKDRFSAERLKGVDSTLKIQPAKLEDSAVYLCASSKGGFGTGELFFGEGSRLTVL.

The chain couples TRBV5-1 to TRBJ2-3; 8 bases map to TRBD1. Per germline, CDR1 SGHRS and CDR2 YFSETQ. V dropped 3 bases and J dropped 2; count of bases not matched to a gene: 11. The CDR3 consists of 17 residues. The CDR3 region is CASSSGGDSLNTDTQYF. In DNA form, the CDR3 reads TGCGCCAGCAGCTCAGGGGGCGATAGTCTTAACACAGATACGCAGTATTTT. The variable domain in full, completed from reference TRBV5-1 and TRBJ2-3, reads KAGVTQTPRYLIKTRGQQVTLSCSPISGHRSVSWYQQTPGQGLQFLFEYFSETQRNKGNFPGRFSGRQFSNSRSEMNVSTLELGDSALYLCASSSGGDSLNTDTQYFGPGTRLTVL.

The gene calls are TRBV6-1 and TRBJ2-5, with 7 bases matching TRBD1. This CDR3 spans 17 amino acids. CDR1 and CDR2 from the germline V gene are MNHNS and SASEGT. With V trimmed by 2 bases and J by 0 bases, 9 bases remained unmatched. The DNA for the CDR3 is TGTGCCAGCAGTGAATCTAGACAGGGTTTGTACCAAGAGACCCAGTACTTC. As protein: CASSESRQGLYQETQYF.

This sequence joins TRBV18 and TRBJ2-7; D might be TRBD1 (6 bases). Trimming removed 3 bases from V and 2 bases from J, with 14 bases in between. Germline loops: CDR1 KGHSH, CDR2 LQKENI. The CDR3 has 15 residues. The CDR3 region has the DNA TGTGCCAGCTCACCGAGTCAGGGGCCGACCTACGAGCAGTACTTC. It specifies CASSPSQGPTYEQYF.

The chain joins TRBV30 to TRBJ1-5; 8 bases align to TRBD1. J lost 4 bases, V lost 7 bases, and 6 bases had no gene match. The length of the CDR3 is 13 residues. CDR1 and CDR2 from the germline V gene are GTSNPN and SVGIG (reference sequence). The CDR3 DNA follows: TGTGCCTACTCGGACAGGGAAAATCAGCCCCAGCATTTT. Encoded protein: CAYSDRENQPQHF.

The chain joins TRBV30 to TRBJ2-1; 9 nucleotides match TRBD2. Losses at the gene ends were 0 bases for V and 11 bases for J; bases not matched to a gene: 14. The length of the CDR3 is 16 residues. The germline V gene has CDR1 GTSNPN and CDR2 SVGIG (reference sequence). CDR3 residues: CAWSVGLAGRATQQFF. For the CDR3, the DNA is TGTGCCTGGAGTGTAGGGCTAGCGGGGAGAGCAACCCAGCAGTTCTTC.

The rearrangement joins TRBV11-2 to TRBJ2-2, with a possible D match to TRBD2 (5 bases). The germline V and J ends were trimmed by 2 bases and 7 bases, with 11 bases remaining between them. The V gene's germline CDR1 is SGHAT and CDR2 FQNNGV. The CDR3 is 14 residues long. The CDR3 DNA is TGTGCCAGCAGCTTAAAGCCGGAGGACGGGGAGCTGTTTTTT. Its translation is CASSLKPEDGELFF.

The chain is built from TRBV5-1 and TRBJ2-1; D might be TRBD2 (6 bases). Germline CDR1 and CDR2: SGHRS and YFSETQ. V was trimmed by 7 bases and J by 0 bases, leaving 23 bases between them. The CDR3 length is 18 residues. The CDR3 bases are TGCGCCAGCTCGGGACTGGCCTCACCCAGAAGCTCCTACAATGAGCAGTTCTTC. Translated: CASSGLASPRSSYNEQFF.

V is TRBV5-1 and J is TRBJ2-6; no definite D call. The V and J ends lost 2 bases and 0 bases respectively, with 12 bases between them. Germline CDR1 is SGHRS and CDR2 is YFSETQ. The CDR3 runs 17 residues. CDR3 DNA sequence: TGCGCCAGCAGCTTCACAGCAGTATACTCTGGGGCCAACGTCCTGACTTTC. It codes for CASSFTAVYSGANVLTF.

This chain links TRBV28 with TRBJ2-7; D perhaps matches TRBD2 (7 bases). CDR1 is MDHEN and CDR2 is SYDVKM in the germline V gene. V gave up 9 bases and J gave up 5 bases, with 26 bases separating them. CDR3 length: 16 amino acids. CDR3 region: CASHRGGGGSRDEQYF. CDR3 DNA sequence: TGTGCCAGTCACCGGGGAGGGGGGGGGAGTCGGGACGAGCAGTACTTC.

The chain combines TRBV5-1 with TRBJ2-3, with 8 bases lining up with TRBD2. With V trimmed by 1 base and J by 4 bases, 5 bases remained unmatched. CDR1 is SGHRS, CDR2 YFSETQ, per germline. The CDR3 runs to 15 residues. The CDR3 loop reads CASSLNGGLADTQYF. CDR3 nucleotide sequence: TGCGCCAGCAGCTTGAACGGGGGACTAGCAGATACGCAGTATTTT.

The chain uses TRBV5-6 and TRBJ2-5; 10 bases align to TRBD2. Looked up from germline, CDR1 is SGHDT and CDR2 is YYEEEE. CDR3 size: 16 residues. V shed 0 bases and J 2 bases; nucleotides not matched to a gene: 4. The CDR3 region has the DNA TGTGCCAGCAGCTTGGACGGACTAGCGGCACAAGAGACCCAGTACTTC. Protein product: CASSLDGLAAQETQYF. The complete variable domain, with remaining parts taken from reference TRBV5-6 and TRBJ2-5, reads DAGVTQSPTHLIKTRGQQVTLRCSPKSGHDTVSWYQQALGQGPQFIFQYYEEEERQRGNFPDRFSGHQFPNYSSELNVNALLLGDSALYLCASSLDGLAAQETQYFGPGTRLLVL.